The 4 T cell receptor beta chains given below trace back to one sample, sequenced in a study of cytomegalovirus exposure and HLA in healthy donors. The PCR used 60 Vbeta and 13 Jbeta primers. Clones were read by immunoSEQ multiplex PCR, and TCRdb kept only the in-frame ones, dropping some. The table shows about 170,000 clones, with 80% to 90% occurring only once. The specimen sequenced was PBMCs. All receptors derive from a man aged 25-45 years in good health and CMV-seropositive.

This clone has a single count. The rearrangement links TRBV28 to TRBJ2-5; the D gene is possibly TRBD1 (6 bases). The end of the DNA aligns better with TRBJ2-7, so the J call may be wrong. The CDR3 is 15 residues long. CDR1 and CDR2 (germline): MDHEN, SYDVKM. CDR3 protein: CASSFYGQNPYEQYF. CDR3 nucleotide sequence: TGTGCCAGCAGTTTCTATGGACAGAATCCCTACGAGCAGTACTTC.

The chain joins TRBV7-8 to TRBJ1-5; D is unresolved. CDR3 length: 13 residues. Germline loops: CDR1 SGHVS, CDR2 FQNEAQ. Trimming took off 4 bases at V and 10 bases at J, with 14 bases between the two ends. CDR3 residues: CASSSLPFTPQHF. The CDR3 DNA reads as TGTGCCAGCAGCTCACTACCATTTACCCCCCAGCATTTT.

This rearrangement joins TRBV27 to TRBJ2-7, with D perhaps matching TRBD2 (6 bases). The CDR3 spans 13 residues. Germline lookup yields CDR1 MNHEY and CDR2 SMNVEV (reference sequence). Trimming shortened V by 1 base and J by 7 bases, and 11 bases separated the two germline ends. This chain's CDR3 is CASSLYPRGEQYV. The DNA for the CDR3 is TGTGCCAGCAGTTTATACCCCCGGGGGGAGCAGTACGTC.

The chain couples TRBV7-8 to TRBJ1-5; 7 bases match TRBD1. The CDR3 is made up of 16 amino acids. J gave up 0 bases and V 0 bases, and 2 bases lay outside the gene matches. Germline V lookup: CDR1 SGHVS, CDR2 FQNEAQ. CDR3 amino acids: CASSLAGQISNQPQHF. Here the CDR3 DNA reads TGTGCCAGCAGCTTAGCGGGACAGATTAGCAATCAGCCCCAGCATTTT.